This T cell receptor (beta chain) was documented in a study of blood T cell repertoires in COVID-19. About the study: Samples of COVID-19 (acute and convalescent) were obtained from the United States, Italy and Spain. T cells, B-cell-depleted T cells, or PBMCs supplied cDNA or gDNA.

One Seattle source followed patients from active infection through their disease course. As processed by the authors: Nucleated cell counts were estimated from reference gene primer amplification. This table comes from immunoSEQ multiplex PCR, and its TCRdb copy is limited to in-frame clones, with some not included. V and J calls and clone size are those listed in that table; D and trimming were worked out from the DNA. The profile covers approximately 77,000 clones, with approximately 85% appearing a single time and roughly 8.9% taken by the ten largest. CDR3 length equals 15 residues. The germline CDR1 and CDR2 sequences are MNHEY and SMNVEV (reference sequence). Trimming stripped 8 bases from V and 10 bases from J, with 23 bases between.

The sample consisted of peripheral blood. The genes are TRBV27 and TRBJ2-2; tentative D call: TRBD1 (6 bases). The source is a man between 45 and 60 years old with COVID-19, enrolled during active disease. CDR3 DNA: TGTGCCAGCGGCCCCGAGGGGGTTGGGTATGAGGAGCTGTTTTTT. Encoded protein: CASGPEGVGYEELFF.